Shown below are 29 T cell receptor beta chains from a single sample sequenced in a study of regulatory T cells in long-lasting Graves disease. Arm-PCR of CDR3 regions and iRepertoire HTBI primers were used to build TCR beta libraries. TCRdb fed the multiplex PCR reads into MiXCR, producing one record per CDR3 protein. The top ten clones hold 15% to 20% of a sample with just over 600,000 distinct CDR3 sequences, less than 20% of them seen once. Time point specified: newly diagnosed GD, antithyroid drugs for less than 3 months. From PBMCs, RNA was extracted and then used to make the TCR library. The sample was also linked to a second study, of T cells in Graves' hyperthyroidism and ophthalmopathy.

The specimen comprised peripheral blood mononuclear cells (PBMCs), sampled at new diagnosis, from a patient treated with antithyroid drugs. The receptors come from a woman aged 25 to 45 with Graves disease.

This clonotype was observed many times. This chain joins TRBV3-1 and TRBJ1-1; D gene ambiguous. Germline lookup yields CDR1 LGHDT and CDR2 YNNKEL (reference sequence). The CDR3 contains 12 residues. Trimming stripped 6 bases from V and 0 bases from J, with 5 bases between. DNA for the CDR3: TGTGCCAGCAGACAGATGAACACTGAAGCTTTCTTT. Amino acids: CASRQMNTEAFF.

At least ten counts were recorded for this clonotype. The genes are TRBV7-2 and TRBJ2-2, with 8 bases aligning to TRBD1. Trimming removed 5 bases from V and 4 bases from J; junction bases left unmatched: 3. CDR1 is SGHTA, CDR2 FQGNSA, per germline. The CDR3 has 14 amino acids. The CDR3 region has the DNA TGTGCCAGCAGCCTTACAGGGGGCACCGGGGAGCTGTTTTTT. Its translation: CASSLTGGTGELFF.

This clonotype was counted at least ten times. The chain links TRBV28 to TRBJ2-1, with D maybe TRBD1 (6 bases). V dropped 6 bases and J dropped 14 bases, with 17 bases sitting between them. Germline V gene data show CDR1 as MDHEN and CDR2 as SYDVKM. The CDR3 contains 12 residues. CDR3 protein: CASRRYREIEFF. For the CDR3, the DNA is TGTGCCAGCAGGCGATACAGGGAAATAGAGTTCTTC.

The chain couples TRBV27 to TRBJ2-7, with D possibly being TRBD2 (7 bases). Germline V CDR1 and CDR2: MNHEY, SMNVEV (reference sequence). The CDR3 covers 16 residues. V was trimmed by 8 bases and J by 3 bases, leaving 23 bases between them. The CDR3 protein is CASSAERGGAGYEQYF. CDR3 DNA sequence: TGTGCCAGCTCAGCTGAACGCGGGGGCGCCGGCTACGAGCAGTACTTC.

This clonotype was counted at least ten times. The chain employs TRBV24-1 and TRBJ1-5, with D possibly being TRBD1 (6 bases). V dropped 3 bases and J dropped 6 bases, with 8 bases sitting between them. This CDR3 contains 13 residues. Germline CDR1 is KGHDR and CDR2 is SFDVKD. CDR3 residues: CATSDQQGQPQHF. For the CDR3, the DNA is TGTGCCACCAGTGATCAACAGGGTCAGCCCCAGCATTTT.

The CDR3 protein is CAWRGEGSTRRAYGYTF. The CDR3 nucleotides are TGTGCCTGGAGGGGGGAGGGGTCCACCCGCCGAGCCTATGGCTACACCTTC. This chain uses TRBV30 with TRBJ1-2, with D possibly matching TRBD1 (5 bases). This CDR3 region has 17 residues. CDR1 GTSNPN and CDR2 SVGIG come from the germline V gene (reference sequence). V lost 3 bases, J lost 4 bases, and 24 bases lay in between.

This clonotype was seen more than once but under ten times. The chain joins TRBV29-1 to TRBJ2-2, with 9 bases lining up with TRBD2. This CDR3 is built from 15 residues. Per germline, CDR1 SQVTM and CDR2 ANQGSEA. With V trimmed by 3 bases and J by 5 bases, 7 bases remained unmatched. The CDR3: CSVDGWSGRTGELFF. The CDR3 DNA sequence: TGCAGCGTTGACGGATGGAGCGGGAGGACCGGGGAGCTGTTTTTT.

This clonotype was seen repeatedly, ten times or more. The rearrangement uses TRBV3-1 and TRBJ1-4; D is uncertain. The germline V gene encodes CDR1 LGHDT and CDR2 YNNKEL (reference sequence). The V gene lost 2 bases and the J gene lost 4 bases, with 2 bases spanning the gap. The length of the CDR3 is 12 residues. The CDR3 sequence: CASSQHNEKLFF. The CDR3 DNA reads as TGTGCCAGCAGCCAACATAATGAAAAACTGTTTTTT.

In its sample, this clonotype was seen a few times. The chain joins TRBV14 to TRBJ2-7, with D possibly being TRBD1 (5 bases). The CDR3 runs 13 residues. The V end lost 3 bases, the J end lost 3 bases, and 9 bases lay between the germline ends. Germline V gene data show CDR1 as SGHDN and CDR2 as FVKESK. The CDR3 DNA follows: TGTGCCAGCAGCCATCGCAGGGTCTACGAGCAGTACTTC. Translation gives CASSHRRVYEQYF. Full variable domain (remainder filled in from reference TRBV14 and TRBJ2-7): EAGVTQFPSHSVIEKGQTVTLRCDPISGHDNLYWYRRVMGKEIKFLLHFVKESKQDESGMPNNRFLAERTGGTYSTLKVQPAELEDSGVYFCASSHRRVYEQYFGPGTRLTVT.

This clonotype was observed a handful of times. This chain connects TRBV6-4 to TRBJ1-5; 7 nucleotides match TRBD1. This CDR3 is 17 amino acids long. Germline V gene lookup returns CDR1 MRHNA and CDR2 SNTAGT. J was trimmed by 7 bases and V by 4 bases; bases with no gene match: 16. The CDR3 coding sequence is TGTGCCAGCAGTGTAAGTTTCGGACAGGTCACCCCCCAGCCCCAGCATTTT. As protein: CASSVSFGQVTPQPQHF.

This clonotype was counted between two and nine times. CDR3 nucleotide sequence: TGTGCCAGCAGCCCTAAACGAGGGGACTATTACTACAATGAGCAGTTCTTC. Translated, it gives CASSPKRGDYYYNEQFF. V is TRBV27 and J is TRBJ2-1, with TRBD2 matching over 7 bases. The CDR3 has 17 residues. The V gene end was trimmed by 6 bases and the J gene end by 3 bases; junction bases not matched to a gene: 14. Germline V gene sequence: CDR1 MNHEY, CDR2 SMNVEV (reference sequence).

This clonotype has ten or more counts. V is TRBV6-1 and J is TRBJ2-1, with a weak D call TRBD2 (6 bases). V gave up 1 base and J gave up 10 bases, with 14 bases separating them. This CDR3 contains 14 residues. Germline V gene sequence: CDR1 MNHNS, CDR2 SASEGT. The CDR3 DNA reads as TGTGCCAGCAGTGAAGTACCGGGAGTTTCAGAGCAGTTCTTC. It encodes CASSEVPGVSEQFF.

This clonotype has a handful of counts. This chain connects TRBV28 to TRBJ2-1; maybe TRBD2 (5 bases). The ends were cut back, 6 bases at V and 9 bases at J, with 9 bases in the middle. The CDR3 is 11 residues long. Germline CDR1 reads MDHEN; CDR2 reads SYDVKM. CDR3 nucleotide sequence: TGTGCCAGCAGGCTTGAGGGTGAGCAGTTCTTC. Its protein is CASRLEGEQFF. The full variable domain, completed using reference TRBV28 and TRBJ2-1, is DVKVTQSSRYLVKRTGEKVFLECVQDMDHENMFWYRQDPGLGLRLIYFSYDVKMKEKGDIPEGYSVSREKKERFSLILESASTNQTSMYLCASRLEGEQFFGPGTRLTVL.

This chain links TRBV15 with TRBJ2-7; D ambiguous. V lost 5 bases and J lost 2, with 19 bases in between. Looked up from germline, CDR1 is LNHNV and CDR2 is YYDKDF (reference sequence). The CDR3 is 16 residues long. The DNA for the CDR3 is TGTGCCACCAGCCTGGGAAACTATGGCTACACCTACGAGCAGTACTTC. Amino acids: CATSLGNYGYTYEQYF. Supplemented by reference TRBV15 and TRBJ2-7, the full variable domain reads DAMVIQNPRYQVTQFGKPVTLSCSQTLNHNVMYWYQQKSSQAPKLLFHYYDKDFNNEADTPDNFQSRRPNTSFCFLDIRSPGLGDTAMYLCATSLGNYGYTYEQYFGPGTRLTVT.

This clonotype turned up a few times. The CDR3: CASSSRDRGTDTQYF. The CDR3 DNA reads as TGTGCCAGCAGCAGCCGGGACAGGGGCACAGATACGCAGTATTTT. The chain recombines TRBV7-9 with TRBJ2-3; 9 positions match TRBD1. V lost 5 bases, J lost 1 base, and 4 bases stayed unmatched. Germline CDR1 and CDR2: SEHNR and FQNEAQ (reference sequence). This CDR3 is built from 15 residues.

To note about this clonotype: A much larger clone is a single base away; this may be a read error. This chain links TRBV6-4 with TRBJ2-1; the match to TRBD2 covers 10 bases. The V and J ends lost 6 bases and 6 bases, in that order; junction bases with no gene match: 8. The CDR3 sequence is 15 residues long. CDR1 is MRHNA and CDR2 is SNTAGT in the germline V gene. The CDR3 DNA reads TGTGCCAGCAGGGGCAGCGGGAGGGGCACCAATGAGCAGTTCTTC. It codes for CASRGSGRGTNEQFF.

This clonotype came up a few times. The chain links TRBV24-1 to TRBJ2-1; 7 bases agree with TRBD2. V lost 3 bases, J lost 2 bases, and 3 bases stayed unmatched. CDR3 length: 15 amino acids. Germline values: CDR1 KGHDR, CDR2 SFDVKD. CDR3 DNA: TGTGCCACCAGTGATCCTAGCGGACCCTACAATGAGCAGTTCTTC. Translating it yields CATSDPSGPYNEQFF.

J is TRBJ1-1 and V is TRBV18; a weak D match, TRBD1 (5 bases). Germline V gene data show CDR1 as KGHSH and CDR2 as LQKENI. The CDR3 contains 13 residues. The V end lost 6 bases, the J end lost 3 bases, and 11 bases lay between the germline ends. CDR3 in DNA: TGTGCCAGCTCGTTAATAGGGGACACTGAAGCTTTCTTT. Translated: CASSLIGDTEAFF.

This clonotype was seen many times. The chain joins TRBV11-1 to TRBJ1-1; weak D call: TRBD1 (5 bases). The germline V and J ends were trimmed by 5 bases and 1 base, with 14 bases remaining between them. The CDR3 spans 15 residues. Germline lookup yields CDR1 SGHAT and CDR2 FQDESV (reference sequence). In DNA form, the CDR3 reads TGTGCCAGCAGCCTGGCCGGGACTCAGAACACTGAAGCTTTCTTT. As protein: CASSLAGTQNTEAFF.

The rearrangement joins TRBV19 to TRBJ2-1; unclear D gene. V was cut by 3 bases and J by 1 base, with 10 bases left in between. Germline lookup yields CDR1 LNHDA and CDR2 SQIVND (reference sequence). The CDR3 runs 15 residues. The CDR3 DNA sequence: TGTGCCAGTAGTATCGGTCTGGTTTCCTACAATGAGCAGTTCTTC. This sequence encodes CASSIGLVSYNEQFF.

V gene TRBV7-9 combines with J gene TRBJ2-7; D unclear. Deletions cut 5 bases from V and 3 bases from J, with 8 bases between. Germline CDR1 reads SEHNR; CDR2 reads FQNEAQ (reference sequence). The CDR3 is made up of 12 amino acids. DNA of the CDR3: TGTGCCAGCAGCGCGTTTGACTACGAGCAGTACTTC. Residues: CASSAFDYEQYF.

The chain combines TRBV20-1 with TRBJ2-7, with 7 positions matching TRBD1. The CDR3 totals 17 residues. The junction had 21 bases not matched to a gene; V was cut back by 4 bases and J by 6 bases. Germline V gene sequence: CDR1 DFQATT, CDR2 SNEGSKA (reference sequence). CDR3 sequence (DNA): TGCAGTGCTATCGGGACAGCTCGGGGAAAGGGGCTTTTCGAGCAGTACTTC. Residues: CSAIGTARGKGLFEQYF.

Only one count was recorded for this clonotype. This probably arose from a read error, given a far larger clone one base away. This is likely a read error, given that the CDR3 carries no conserved phenylalanine or tryptophan at its end. The chain carries TRBV20-1 and TRBJ2-3, with D unresolved. The DNA end lines up better with TRBJ1-1; the J call may be wrong. The CDR3 is 12 residues long. CDR1 and CDR2 from the germline V gene are DFQATT and SNEGSKA (reference sequence). The CDR3 region is CSARWWAGEAFL. The CDR3 DNA reads TGCAGTGCTAGGTGGTGGGCAGGCGAAGCTTTCCTT.

This chain connects TRBV19 to TRBJ2-1, with 7 bases lining up with TRBD2. This CDR3 contains 14 residues. The germline V gene encodes CDR1 LNHDA and CDR2 SQIVND (reference sequence). The trim removed 3 bases at V and 3 bases at J, leaving 2 bases unmatched. The CDR3 nucleotides are TGTGCCAGTAGTATGGCTAGCGGCTACAATGAGCAGTTCTTC. The encoded protein is CASSMASGYNEQFF.

This clonotype was counted ten times or more. This chain connects TRBV10-3 to TRBJ2-7, with no clear D. Per germline, CDR1 ENHRY and CDR2 SYGVKD. V lost 3 bases, J lost 3 bases, and 9 bases lay in between. The CDR3 spans 13 residues. In nucleotides, the CDR3 is TGTGCCATCAGTGACAGAAGCCACTACGAGCAGTACTTC. Protein: CAISDRSHYEQYF.

This clonotype was picked up a small number of times. J is TRBJ2-6 and V is TRBV19; D remains unclear. With 5 bases removed from V and 3 bases from J, the gap between germline ends came to 14 bases. Germline V gene sequence: CDR1 LNHDA, CDR2 SQIVND (reference sequence). The CDR3 spans 16 residues. The CDR3 DNA is TGTGCCAGTAGTCTCGGCAGCCTTAGTGGGGCCAACGTCCTGACTTTC. It yields the protein CASSLGSLSGANVLTF.

This clonotype was found a few times. The rearrangement links TRBV9 to TRBJ2-2, with 7 nucleotides matching TRBD1. Germline assignment: CDR1 SGDLS and CDR2 YYNGEE. The V and J ends lost 6 bases and 3 bases, in that order; junction bases with no gene match: 11. This CDR3 region has 16 residues. This CDR3 is CASNSRDRLYTGELFF. The CDR3 coding sequence is TGTGCCAGCAACTCCCGGGACAGACTTTACACCGGGGAGCTGTTTTTT.

On this clonotype: A read error may produce the germline difference seen at one junction end. This rearrangement joins TRBV5-1 to TRBJ2-2; 8 bases are shared with TRBD2. This CDR3 has 16 amino acids. Germline lookup yields CDR1 SGHRS and CDR2 YFSETQ. In DNA form, the CDR3 reads TGTGCCAGCAGCTTGATTGCCGGGAGGGACACCGGGGAGCTGTTTTTT. Encoded protein: CASSLIAGRDTGELFF. Full variable domain (remainder filled in from reference TRBV5-1 and TRBJ2-2): KAGVTQTPRYLIKTRGQQVTLSCSPISGHRSVSWYQQTPGQGLQFLFEYFSETQRNKGNFPGRFSGRQFSNSRSEMNVSTLELGDSALYLCASSLIAGRDTGELFFGEGSRLTVL.

The V gene is TRBV20-1, the J gene TRBJ2-3; D might be TRBD1 (6 bases). There are 15 residues in the CDR3. CDR1 DFQATT and CDR2 SNEGSKA come from the germline V gene (reference sequence). Trimming shortened V by 5 bases and J by 6 bases, and 21 bases separated the two germline ends. The CDR3 DNA sequence: TGCAGTGCTCCCTCCACCAGGGGCAGGGAGGATACGCAGTATTTT. Amino acid sequence: CSAPSTRGREDTQYF.